These 31 T cell receptor beta chains share one sample of origin, sequenced in a study of blood T cells in healthy people across ages. Then a second PCR, running about 6 to 12 cycles, was carried out with a sample-barcoded 5' primer and a J-beta primer mix. One entry per CDR3 protein, called by TCRdb with MiXCR from the 5' RACE reads. Found here are about 970,000 distinct CDR3 sequences, roughly 47% of them singletons; the top ten hold 20% to 25%. Sequences were obtained from blood. The receptors derive from a woman in her fifties or sixties in good health.

The gene calls are TRBV2 and TRBJ1-2, with D unresolved. V was shortened by 6 bases and J by 4 bases, with 24 bases between the two germline ends. CDR1 SNHLY and CDR2 FYNNEI come from the germline V gene. The CDR3 consists of 17 residues. The CDR3 region has the DNA TGTGCCAGCAGCGAGACGATCCCAGGAGGACGGGGCTATGGCTACACCTTC. This translates into CASSETIPGGRGYGYTF.

The chain is built from TRBV9 and TRBJ2-5; D unresolved. Looked up from germline, CDR1 is SGDLS and CDR2 is YYNGEE. The CDR3 length is 14 residues. Trimming took off 0 bases at V and 5 bases at J, with 11 bases between the two ends. The CDR3 reads CASSVATVRETQYF. The CDR3 DNA reads as TGTGCCAGCAGCGTAGCTACTGTCAGGGAGACCCAGTACTTC.

This chain links TRBV28 with TRBJ1-1, with a tentative D call TRBD1 (6 bases). CDR3 length: 16 amino acids. V lost 5 bases and J lost 4, with 20 bases in between. Germline V CDR1 and CDR2: MDHEN, SYDVKM. The CDR3 DNA is TGTGCCAGCAGTCCGCAGACAGCTCAGGGGCGCACTGAAGCTTTCTTT. It is translated as CASSPQTAQGRTEAFF.

As for this clonotype: A junction boundary mismatches the germline segment, possibly from a read error. J is TRBJ2-5 and V is TRBV3-1; D not certain. Germline V gene lookup returns CDR1 LGHDT and CDR2 YNNKEL (reference sequence). CDR3 size: 14 residues. This chain's CDR3 is CASSQELLQETQYF. The CDR3 DNA is TGCGCCAGCAGCCAAGAACTCCTCCAAGAGACCCAGTACTTC.

The chain employs TRBV25-1 and TRBJ1-1, with no clear D. Germline V gives CDR1 MGHDK, CDR2 SYGVNS. Trimming removed 4 bases from V and 0 bases from J, with 9 bases in between. The CDR3 runs to 14 residues. The CDR3 spells CASSVGILNTEAFF. DNA of the CDR3: TGTGCCAGCAGTGTAGGGATTTTGAACACTGAAGCTTTCTTT.

This clonotype was detected only a few times. This sequence joins TRBV7-3 and TRBJ1-1; TRBD1 agrees at 9 bases. Germline lookup yields CDR1 SGHTA and CDR2 FQGTGA. Losses at the gene ends were 6 bases for V and 4 bases for J; bases not matched to a gene: 6. The CDR3 has 14 residues. Written as DNA, the CDR3 is TGTGCCAGCAGTTTACAGGGGGCTCGCACTGAAGCTTTCTTT. Its translation is CASSLQGARTEAFF.

V gene TRBV20-1 combines with J gene TRBJ1-5; no clear D. The CDR3 loop spans 16 amino acids. Between the trimmed V and J ends, which lost 3 bases and 3 bases, there was a span of 18 bases. CDR1 is DFQATT, CDR2 SNEGSKA, per germline (reference sequence). The CDR3 bases are TGCAGTGCTAGTCTTCCCGACGGCGACCTCAATCAGCCCCAGCATTTT. It yields the protein CSASLPDGDLNQPQHF.

The V and J genes are TRBV29-1 and TRBJ1-1; D uncertain. The CDR3 contains 10 residues. Germline loops: CDR1 SQVTM, CDR2 ANQGSEA. V was clipped by 7 bases and J by 10 bases, with 13 bases between them. Here the CDR3 reads CSGIGEGAFF. CDR3 nucleotide sequence: TGCAGCGGGATTGGGGAGGGAGCTTTCTTT. The whole variable domain, filled in from reference TRBV29-1 and TRBJ1-1, reads SAVISQKPSRDICQRGTSLTIQCQVDSQVTMMFWYRQQPGQSLTLIATANQGSEATYESGFVIDKFPISRPNLTFSTLTVSNMSPEDSSIYLCSGIGEGAFFGQGTRLTVV.

CDR3 sequence: CASSQGGLNKNIQYF. The CDR3 DNA sequence: TGCGCCAGCAGCCAAGGAGGACTAAATAAAAACATTCAGTACTTC. J is TRBJ2-4 and V is TRBV4-1; possible D gene TRBD2, 6 bases. The CDR3 totals 15 residues. V was pared by 1 base and J by 4 bases, with 11 bases between. The germline CDR1 and CDR2 sequences are MGHRA and YSYEKL.

This clonotype was counted many times. The gene calls are TRBV29-1 and TRBJ2-5; TRBD1 agrees at 7 bases. J lost 7 bases, V lost 4 bases, and 15 bases had no gene match. CDR3 length: 15 residues. The V gene's germline CDR1 is SQVTM and CDR2 ANQGSEA. In DNA, the CDR3 is TGCAGCGTTGTCCGGAGCAACAGGGGCACGGGGACCCAGTACTTC. Translating it yields CSVVRSNRGTGTQYF.

The chain combines TRBV10-3 with TRBJ2-7, with unresolved D. CDR1 is ENHRY, CDR2 SYGVKD, per germline. V lost 4 bases and J 6 bases, leaving 16 bases between the germline ends. CDR3 length: 14 amino acids. CDR3 coding DNA: TGTGCCATCAGTGGTGGCAGGAGACCCTCCGAGCAGTACTTC. As protein: CAISGGRRPSEQYF.

This chain joins TRBV7-6 and TRBJ2-3; 14 bases fit TRBD2. CDR1 is SGHVS, CDR2 FNYEAQ, per germline. This CDR3 contains 16 residues. The V segment lost 5 bases and the J segment 7 bases; nucleotides outside the gene matches: 8. The CDR3 nucleotides are TGTGCCAGCAGCCCTGGGACTAGCGGGAGTTTCAATACGCAGTATTTT. It translates to CASSPGTSGSFNTQYF.

The chain is built from TRBV20-1 and TRBJ2-5; D gene unclear. The closer fit of TRBJ2-7 to the DNA end suggests the J call may be wrong. Germline CDR1 DFQATT, CDR2 SNEGSKA (reference sequence). This CDR3 has 14 residues. The CDR3 is CSAKTPQNTPEQYF. In DNA form, the CDR3 reads TGCAGTGCCAAGACTCCTCAGAACACACCCGAGCAGTACTTC.

Here the CDR3 reads CATGGGTIREQFF. The CDR3 nucleotides read TGTGCCACCGGTGGCGGGACAATACGGGAGCAGTTCTTC. The rearrangement joins TRBV10-3 to TRBJ2-1, with D perhaps being TRBD1 or TRBD2 (6 bases each). Germline V gene data show CDR1 as ENHRY and CDR2 as SYGVKD. V lost 10 bases and J lost 10, with 20 bases in between. This CDR3 is 13 amino acids long.

V is TRBV11-2 and J is TRBJ2-3; 8 nucleotides align to TRBD2. CDR1 SGHAT and CDR2 FQNNGV come from the germline V gene. This CDR3 comprises 15 residues. The trim removed 5 bases at V and 5 bases at J, leaving 9 bases unmatched. The CDR3 DNA is TGTGCCAGCAGCCCTGGACTAGCCGTTCAAGATACGCAGTATTTT. This encodes CASSPGLAVQDTQYF.

The chain carries TRBV24-1 and TRBJ2-7; TRBD1 or TRBD2 may be the D gene (6 bases each). This CDR3 contains 13 residues. In germline, CDR1 is KGHDR, CDR2 SFDVKD. V lost 10 bases to trimming and J lost 2 bases, with 14 bases between them. The CDR3: CATEGETAYEQYF. The CDR3 coding sequence is TGTGCCACGGAGGGGGAAACGGCCTACGAGCAGTACTTC.

The chain has TRBV7-9 and TRBJ2-1, with 10 bases matching TRBD1. The CDR3 consists of 16 residues. The V segment lost 0 bases and the J segment 13 bases; nucleotides outside the gene matches: 12. CDR1 is SEHNR and CDR2 is FQNEAQ in the germline V gene (reference sequence). CDR3 in amino acids: CASSLAGQGVQETQFF. The CDR3 DNA sequence: TGTGCCAGCAGCTTAGCAGGACAGGGGGTCCAAGAGACCCAGTTCTTC. The full variable domain, its missing parts supplied by reference TRBV7-9 and TRBJ2-1, is DTGVSQNPRHKITKRGQNVTFRCDPISEHNRLYWYRQTLGQGPEFLTYFQNEAQLEKSRLLSDRFSAERPKGSFSTLEIQRTEQGDSAMYLCASSLAGQGVQETQFFGPGTRLTVL.

This CDR3 is CASSLAAESPLHF. CDR3 bases: TGTGCCAGCAGCTTAGCGGCGGAATCACCCCTCCACTTT. The rearrangement joins TRBV7-9 to TRBJ1-6; D not certain. Trimming cost V 0 bases and J 10 bases, with 7 bases left between them. The CDR3 extends over 13 amino acids. CDR1 is SEHNR and CDR2 is FQNEAQ in the germline V gene (reference sequence).

The V and J genes are TRBV29-1 and TRBJ2-3; no clear D. V shed 4 bases and J shed 6 bases, with 8 bases lying between them. CDR3 size: 11 residues. Germline V gives CDR1 SQVTM, CDR2 ANQGSEA. In DNA form, the CDR3 reads TGCAGCGTTGTGACTGGGGATACGCAGTATTTT. Translating it yields CSVVTGDTQYF.

This clonotype has a handful of counts. V gene TRBV7-7 combines with J gene TRBJ1-2; D not resolved. V lost 6 bases, J lost 5 bases, and 16 bases lay in between. CDR1 is SSHAT, CDR2 FNYEAQ, per germline (reference sequence). The CDR3 covers 14 residues. The CDR3 region has the DNA TGTGCCAGCAGGTATCGTCGAGGAAATTATGGCTACACCTTC. This sequence encodes CASRYRRGNYGYTF.

The J gene is TRBJ2-5, the V gene TRBV10-3, with D tentatively TRBD2 (5 bases). This CDR3 comprises 14 residues. CDR1 and CDR2 (germline): ENHRY, SYGVKD. The V gene lost 7 bases and the J gene lost 11 bases, with 23 bases spanning the gap. CDR3 amino acids: CAIKSAADGNEQYF. The CDR3 DNA follows: TGTGCCATCAAATCGGCAGCGGATGGTAATGAGCAGTACTTC.

The CDR3 here is CASSASRAQFTDTQYF. Here the CDR3 DNA reads TGTGCCAGCAGCGCCTCCCGGGCGCAATTCACAGATACGCAGTATTTT. This chain uses TRBV5-6 with TRBJ2-3; D gene uncertain. The V end lost 4 bases, the J end lost 2 bases, and 17 bases lay between the germline ends. This CDR3 has 16 residues. Germline CDR1 is SGHDT and CDR2 is YYEEEE.

This clonotype was observed a few times. This chain uses TRBV28 with TRBJ2-3; D remains ambiguous. The CDR3 sequence is 15 residues long. Between the trimmed V and J ends, which lost 2 bases and 1 base, there was a span of 10 bases. Germline CDR1 reads MDHEN; CDR2 reads SYDVKM. The CDR3 reads CASSLLQSGTDTQYF. The CDR3, as DNA: TGTGCCAGCAGTTTACTTCAGAGCGGCACAGATACGCAGTATTTT.

CDR3 in DNA: TGTGCCAGCAGCCCGCAGCTTGGCGGACCCTCCTACGAGCAGTACTTC. Translation gives CASSPQLGGPSYEQYF. The gene calls are TRBV4-2 and TRBJ2-7; D not resolved. This CDR3 has 16 residues. Trimming left V 4 bases short and J 0 bases short, with 16 bases between. The V gene's germline CDR1 is LGHNA and CDR2 YNFKEQ.

The chain links TRBV7-2 to TRBJ1-2; D gene ambiguous. V was shortened by 1 base and J by 9 bases, with 12 bases between the two germline ends. CDR1 is SGHTA and CDR2 is FQGNSA in the germline V gene. The CDR3 is 13 amino acids. The CDR3 here is CASSLVPGPSYTF. CDR3 in DNA: TGTGCCAGCAGCTTAGTACCGGGCCCGAGCTACACCTTC.

The gene calls are TRBV20-1 and TRBJ2-1, with D perhaps TRBD2 (7 bases). This CDR3 is built from 14 residues. Germline CDR1 is DFQATT and CDR2 is SNEGSKA (reference sequence). V lost 6 bases to trimming and J lost 8 bases, with 20 bases between them. The CDR3 DNA reads TGCAGTGCAAAACTAGTGGGGGGGGCCGATGAGCAGTTCTTC. Encoded protein: CSAKLVGGADEQFF.

The V and J genes are TRBV5-1 and TRBJ1-5; 7 nucleotides align to TRBD1. The germline CDR1 and CDR2 sequences are SGHRS and YFSETQ. Trimming took 0 bases from V and 7 from J; bases not matched to a gene: 7. The CDR3 has 15 residues. CDR3 sequence reads: CASSLGQGDGQPQHF. DNA for the CDR3: TGCGCCAGCAGCTTGGGACAGGGAGATGGGCAGCCCCAGCATTTT.

J is TRBJ1-1 and V is TRBV28; D gene ambiguous. The germline V gene encodes CDR1 MDHEN and CDR2 SYDVKM. V was pared by 5 bases and J by 4 bases, with 17 bases between. CDR3 length: 15 residues. CDR3 region: CASSPPRSGSTEAFF. CDR3 nucleotide sequence: TGTGCCAGCAGTCCCCCGCGTTCCGGCTCCACTGAAGCTTTCTTT.

This chain links TRBV12-3 or TRBV12-4 with TRBJ2-3, with a possible D match to TRBD2 (6 bases). V lost 1 base and J lost 3, with 14 bases in between. This CDR3 has 16 amino acids. This chain's CDR3 is CASSLGGTGRTDTQYF. CDR3 in DNA: TGTGCCAGCAGTTTAGGCGGGACGGGGAGAACAGATACGCAGTATTTT.

The rearrangement joins TRBV29-1 to TRBJ2-5; 7 nucleotides agree with TRBD1. The CDR3 runs to 14 residues. J gave up 1 base and V 3 bases, and 5 bases lay outside the gene matches. Per the germline V gene, CDR1 is SQVTM and CDR2 is ANQGSEA. For the CDR3, the DNA is TGCAGCGTTGAGGGACAGAGGATCCAAGAGACCCAGTACTTC. It yields the protein CSVEGQRIQETQYF.

The table lists this clonotype with a few counts. V is TRBV20-1 and J is TRBJ2-5; 9 positions agree with TRBD1. The J call is in doubt because the DNA end fits TRBJ2-7 better. This CDR3 contains 13 residues. Germline loops: CDR1 DFQATT, CDR2 SNEGSKA (reference sequence). CDR3: CSAVTGGVDEQYF. CDR3 in DNA: TGCAGTGCTGTTACAGGGGGCGTCGACGAGCAGTACTTC.